The sequence of this TCR beta chain was determined in a study of early T cells in non-severe SARS-CoV-2 infection. Study in general: Chains were not paired, and sequencing was done on bulk RNA from unsorted whole blood.

Researchers attached unique molecular identifiers to individual cDNA molecules. Each CDR3 protein is one row after TCRdb ran MiXCR on the 5' RACE reads. Altogether some 64,000 distinct CDR3 sequences are present, about 9.1% being singletons, with the ten largest covering 15% to 17%. A word on this clonotype: Its matching antigen is unknown.

Broader study findings: VDJdb matching skewed toward anti-spike CD8 responses, missing private and CD4 specificities.

V dropped 0 bases and J dropped 5; count of bases not matched to a gene: 4. CDR3 length: 15 residues. Germline CDR1 reads LGHNA; CDR2 reads YNFKEQ. The sequencing here drew on whole blood, taken at baseline. The chain uses TRBV4-2 and TRBJ2-5; TRBD2 matches at 9 bases. The clonotype comes from an adult who was a healthcare worker with PCR-confirmed SARS-CoV-2 infection or an uninfected control (not recorded which). The CDR3 protein is CASSQDGTSRETQYF. The CDR3, as DNA: TGTGCCAGCAGCCAAGATGGGACTAGCCGGGAGACCCAGTACTTC.